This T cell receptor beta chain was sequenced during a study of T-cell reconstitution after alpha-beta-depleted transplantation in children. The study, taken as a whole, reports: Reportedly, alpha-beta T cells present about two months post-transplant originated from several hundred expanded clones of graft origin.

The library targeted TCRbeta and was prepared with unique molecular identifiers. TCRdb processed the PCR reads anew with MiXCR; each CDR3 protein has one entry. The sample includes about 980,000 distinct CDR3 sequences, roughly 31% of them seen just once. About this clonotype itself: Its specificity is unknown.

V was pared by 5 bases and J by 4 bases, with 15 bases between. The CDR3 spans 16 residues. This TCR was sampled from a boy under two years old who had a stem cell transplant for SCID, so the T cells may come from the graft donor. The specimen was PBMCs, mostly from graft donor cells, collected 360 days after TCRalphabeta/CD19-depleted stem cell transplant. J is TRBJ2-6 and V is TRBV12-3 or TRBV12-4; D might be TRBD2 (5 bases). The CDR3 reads CASSPRVSGGANVLTF. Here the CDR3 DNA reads TGTGCCAGCAGTCCAAGGGTGTCGGGGGGGGCCAACGTCCTGACTTTC.